The next 2 T cell receptor beta chains were all read from a single sample in a study of response to subunit inactivated influenza vaccine. Using its own MiXCR run on the RT-PCR reads, TCRdb lists one record per CDR3 protein. The table has some 600,000 distinct CDR3 sequences, 14% seen once. The material was PBMCs from blood, obtained roughly 15 days before vaccination. These receptors were collected from a man between 50 and 59 years old who received an inactivated influenza vaccine.

This clonotype appeared many times. The chain couples TRBV28 to TRBJ1-4, with unresolved D. The ends were cut back, 6 bases at V and 0 bases at J, with 17 bases in the middle. The germline V gene has CDR1 MDHEN and CDR2 SYDVKM. The CDR3 is 17 residues long. This CDR3 is CASSEFDRSSTNEKLFF. In DNA form, the CDR3 reads TGTGCCAGCAGCGAATTCGACCGTTCCTCAACTAATGAAAAACTGTTTTTT.

This chain uses TRBV27 with TRBJ2-3, with a tentative D call TRBD1 (7 bases). V lost 7 bases and J 5 bases, leaving 13 bases between the germline ends. The germline gives CDR1 MNHEY, CDR2 SMNVEV (reference sequence). The CDR3 runs to 13 residues. CDR3 loop: CASKEGAIDTQYF. CDR3 coding DNA: TGTGCCAGCAAGGAGGGGGCCATAGATACGCAGTATTTT.